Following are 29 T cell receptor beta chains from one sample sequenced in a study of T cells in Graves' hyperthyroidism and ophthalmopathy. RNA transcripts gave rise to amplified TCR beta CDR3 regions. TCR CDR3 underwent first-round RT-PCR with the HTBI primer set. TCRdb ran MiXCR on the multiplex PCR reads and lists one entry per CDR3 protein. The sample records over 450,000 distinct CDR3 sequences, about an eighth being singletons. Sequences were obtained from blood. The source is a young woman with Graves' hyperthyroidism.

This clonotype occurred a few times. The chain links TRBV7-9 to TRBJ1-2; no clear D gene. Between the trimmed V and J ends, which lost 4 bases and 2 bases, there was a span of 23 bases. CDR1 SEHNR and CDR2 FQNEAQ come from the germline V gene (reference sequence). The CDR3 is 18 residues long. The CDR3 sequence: CASSSTYNRQLNNYGYTF. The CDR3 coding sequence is TGTGCCAGCAGCTCAACGTACAACAGACAATTGAACAACTATGGCTACACCTTC.

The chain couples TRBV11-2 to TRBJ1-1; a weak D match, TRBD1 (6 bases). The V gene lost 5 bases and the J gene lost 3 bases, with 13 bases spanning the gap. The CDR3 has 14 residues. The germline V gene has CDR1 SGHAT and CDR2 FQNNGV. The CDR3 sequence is CASSPTAGDTEAFF. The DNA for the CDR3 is TGTGCCAGCAGCCCTACTGCAGGGGACACTGAAGCTTTCTTT.

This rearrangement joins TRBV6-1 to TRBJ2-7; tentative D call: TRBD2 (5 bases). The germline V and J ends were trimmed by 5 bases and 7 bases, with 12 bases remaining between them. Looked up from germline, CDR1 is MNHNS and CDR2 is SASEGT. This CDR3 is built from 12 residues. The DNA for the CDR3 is TGTGCCAGCAGTCCTACTTGGAGGGAGCAGTACTTC. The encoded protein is CASSPTWREQYF.

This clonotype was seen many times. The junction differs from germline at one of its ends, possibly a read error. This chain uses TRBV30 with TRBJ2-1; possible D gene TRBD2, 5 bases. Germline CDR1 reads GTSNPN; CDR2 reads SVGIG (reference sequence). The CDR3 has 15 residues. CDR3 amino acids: CAWTPLLLDYNKQFF. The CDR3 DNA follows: TGTGCCTGGACCCCTCTTTTGCTAGACTACAATAAGCAGTTCTTC.

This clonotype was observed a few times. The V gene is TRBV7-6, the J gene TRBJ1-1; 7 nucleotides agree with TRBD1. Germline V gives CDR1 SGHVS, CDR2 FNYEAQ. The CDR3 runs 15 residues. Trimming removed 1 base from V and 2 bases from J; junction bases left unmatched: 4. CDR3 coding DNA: TGTGCCAGCAGCTTAGAGGGGGCTTATAACACTGAAGCTTTCTTT. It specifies CASSLEGAYNTEAFF.

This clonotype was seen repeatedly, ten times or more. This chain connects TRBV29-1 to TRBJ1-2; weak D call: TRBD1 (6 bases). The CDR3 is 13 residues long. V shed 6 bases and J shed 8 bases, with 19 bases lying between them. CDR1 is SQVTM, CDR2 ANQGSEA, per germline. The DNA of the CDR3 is TGCAGCGTCCAGAATATGGGCGGACAGGGCTACACCTTC. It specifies CSVQNMGGQGYTF.

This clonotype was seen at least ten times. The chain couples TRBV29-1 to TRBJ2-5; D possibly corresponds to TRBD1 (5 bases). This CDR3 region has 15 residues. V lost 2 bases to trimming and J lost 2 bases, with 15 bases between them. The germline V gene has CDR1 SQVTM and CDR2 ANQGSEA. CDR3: CSVEMGKTEQETQYF. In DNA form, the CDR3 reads TGCAGCGTTGAAATGGGGAAGACAGAACAAGAGACCCAGTACTTC.

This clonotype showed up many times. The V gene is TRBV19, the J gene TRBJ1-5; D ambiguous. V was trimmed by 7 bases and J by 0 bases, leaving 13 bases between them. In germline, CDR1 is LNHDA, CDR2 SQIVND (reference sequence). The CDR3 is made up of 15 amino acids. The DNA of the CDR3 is TGTGCCAGTAAAAGGAGTCCCTATAGCAATCAGCCCCAGCATTTT. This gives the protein CASKRSPYSNQPQHF.

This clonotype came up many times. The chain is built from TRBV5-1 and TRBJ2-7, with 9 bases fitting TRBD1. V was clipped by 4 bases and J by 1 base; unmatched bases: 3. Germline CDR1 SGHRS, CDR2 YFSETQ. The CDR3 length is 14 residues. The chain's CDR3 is CASSIGQGSYEQYF. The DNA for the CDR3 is TGCGCCAGCAGCATCGGACAGGGGTCCTACGAGCAGTACTTC.

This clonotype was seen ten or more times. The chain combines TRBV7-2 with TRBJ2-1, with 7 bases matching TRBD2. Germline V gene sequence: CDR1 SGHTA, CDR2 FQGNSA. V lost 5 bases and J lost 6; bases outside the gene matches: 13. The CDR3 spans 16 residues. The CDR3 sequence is CASSTSSSGAFNEQFF. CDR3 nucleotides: TGTGCCAGCAGCACCAGTAGCAGCGGGGCCTTCAATGAGCAGTTCTTC.

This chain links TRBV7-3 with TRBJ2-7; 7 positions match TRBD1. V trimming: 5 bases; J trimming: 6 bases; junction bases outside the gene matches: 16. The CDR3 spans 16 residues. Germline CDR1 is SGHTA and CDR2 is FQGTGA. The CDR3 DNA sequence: TGTGCCAGCAGCCCCATCTTTGAGACAGGGATAGGCGAGCAGTACTTC. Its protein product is CASSPIFETGIGEQYF.

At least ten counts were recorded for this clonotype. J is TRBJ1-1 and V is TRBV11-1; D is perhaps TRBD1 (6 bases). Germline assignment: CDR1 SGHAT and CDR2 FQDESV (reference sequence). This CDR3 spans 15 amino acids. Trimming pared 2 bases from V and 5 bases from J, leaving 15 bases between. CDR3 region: CASSLFYRAGTEAFF. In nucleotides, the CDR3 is TGTGCCAGCAGCTTATTCTACAGGGCCGGGACTGAAGCTTTCTTT. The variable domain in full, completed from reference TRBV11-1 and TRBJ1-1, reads EAEVAQSPRYKITEKSQAVAFWCDPISGHATLYWYRQILGQGPELLVQFQDESVVDDSQLPKDRFSAERLKGVDSTLKIQPAELGDSAMYLCASSLFYRAGTEAFFGQGTRLTVV.

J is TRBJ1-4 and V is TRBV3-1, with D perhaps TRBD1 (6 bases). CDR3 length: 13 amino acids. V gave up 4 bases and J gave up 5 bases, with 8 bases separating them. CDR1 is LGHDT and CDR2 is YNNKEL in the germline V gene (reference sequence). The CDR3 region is CASSRQGNEKLFF. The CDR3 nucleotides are TGTGCCAGCAGCCGTCAGGGGAATGAAAAACTGTTTTTT.

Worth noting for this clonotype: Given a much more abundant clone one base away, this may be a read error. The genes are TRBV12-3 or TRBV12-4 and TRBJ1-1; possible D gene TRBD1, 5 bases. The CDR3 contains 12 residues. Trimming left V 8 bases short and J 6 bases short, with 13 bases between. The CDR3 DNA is TGTGCCAGCGATCTTGGGGGACCTGAAGCTTTCTTT. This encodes CASDLGGPEAFF.

The chain's CDR3 is CASSHTSGLAKNIQYF. CDR3 coding DNA: TGTGCCAGCAGTCACACTAGCGGACTAGCCAAAAACATTCAGTACTTC. The chain has TRBV7-9 and TRBJ2-4, with 8 bases matching TRBD2. Germline V lookup: CDR1 SEHNR, CDR2 FQNEAQ (reference sequence). The CDR3 extends over 16 amino acids. The ends lost 6 bases at V and 0 bases at J; junction bases unmatched: 7.

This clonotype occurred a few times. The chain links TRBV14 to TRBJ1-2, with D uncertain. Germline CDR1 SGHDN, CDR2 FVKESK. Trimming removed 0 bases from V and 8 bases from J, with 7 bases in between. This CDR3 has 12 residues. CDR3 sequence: CASSQDLSGYTF. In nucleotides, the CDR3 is TGTGCCAGCAGCCAAGATCTATCGGGCTACACCTTC. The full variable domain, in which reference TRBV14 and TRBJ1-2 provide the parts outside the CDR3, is EAGVTQFPSHSVIEKGQTVTLRCDPISGHDNLYWYRRVMGKEIKFLLHFVKESKQDESGMPNNRFLAERTGGTYSTLKVQPAELEDSGVYFCASSQDLSGYTFGSGTRLTVV.

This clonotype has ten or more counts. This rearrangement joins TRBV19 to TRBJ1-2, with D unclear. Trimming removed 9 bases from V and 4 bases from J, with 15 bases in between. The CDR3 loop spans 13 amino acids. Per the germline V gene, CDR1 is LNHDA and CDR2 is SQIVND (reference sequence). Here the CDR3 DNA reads TGTGCCAGCCACTGGGCCGCTTCCTATGGCTACACCTTC. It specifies CASHWAASYGYTF.

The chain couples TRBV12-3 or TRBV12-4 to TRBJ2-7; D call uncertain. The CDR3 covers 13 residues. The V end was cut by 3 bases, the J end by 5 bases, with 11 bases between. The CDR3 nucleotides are TGTGCCAGCAGTTTCGGCCCCTCAAACGAGCAGTACTTC. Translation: CASSFGPSNEQYF.

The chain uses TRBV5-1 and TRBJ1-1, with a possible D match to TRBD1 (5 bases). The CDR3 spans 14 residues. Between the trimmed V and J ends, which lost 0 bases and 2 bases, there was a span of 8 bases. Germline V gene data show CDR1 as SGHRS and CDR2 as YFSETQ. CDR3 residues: CASSLDDSNTEAFF. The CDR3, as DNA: TGCGCCAGCAGCTTGGATGACAGTAACACTGAAGCTTTCTTT.

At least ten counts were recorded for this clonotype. The CDR3 DNA sequence: TGTGCCAGCAGATCCCGGACAGGGGGGGGATATAATTCACCCCTCCACTTT. Translation: CASRSRTGGGYNSPLHF. The rearrangement joins TRBV2 to TRBJ1-6; TRBD1 aligns across 10 bases. The germline V gene has CDR1 SNHLY and CDR2 FYNNEI. The CDR3 totals 17 residues. V lost 6 bases, J lost 4 bases, and 9 bases stayed unmatched. The full variable domain, in which reference TRBV2 and TRBJ1-6 provide the parts outside the CDR3, is EPEVTQTPSHQVTQMGQEVILRCVPISNHLYFYWYRQILGQKVEFLVSFYNNEISEKSEIFDDQFSVERPDGSNFTLKIRSTKLEDSAMYFCASRSRTGGGYNSPLHFGNGTRLTVT.

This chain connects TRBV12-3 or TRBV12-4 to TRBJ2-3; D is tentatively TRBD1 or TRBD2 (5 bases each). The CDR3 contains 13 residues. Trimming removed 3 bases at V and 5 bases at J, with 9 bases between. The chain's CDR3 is CASSLGPEDTQYF. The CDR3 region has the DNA TGTGCCAGCAGTTTGGGACCAGAAGATACGCAGTATTTT.

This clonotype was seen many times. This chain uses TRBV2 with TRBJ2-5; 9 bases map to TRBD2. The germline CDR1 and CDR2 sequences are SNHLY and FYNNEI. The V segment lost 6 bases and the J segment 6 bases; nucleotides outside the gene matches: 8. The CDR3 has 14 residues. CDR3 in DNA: TGTGCCAGCAGGATTGGGACTAGCTCTCAGACCCAGTACTTC. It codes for CASRIGTSSQTQYF. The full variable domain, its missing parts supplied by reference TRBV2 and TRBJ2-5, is EPEVTQTPSHQVTQMGQEVILRCVPISNHLYFYWYRQILGQKVEFLVSFYNNEISEKSEIFDDQFSVERPDGSNFTLKIRSTKLEDSAMYFCASRIGTSSQTQYFGPGTRLLVL.

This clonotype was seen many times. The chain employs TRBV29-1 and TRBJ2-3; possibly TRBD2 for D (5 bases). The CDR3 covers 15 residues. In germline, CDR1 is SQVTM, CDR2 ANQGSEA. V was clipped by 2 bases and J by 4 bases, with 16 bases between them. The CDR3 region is CSVEQAGGGADTQYF. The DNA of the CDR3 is TGCAGCGTTGAACAGGCCGGAGGTGGTGCAGATACGCAGTATTTT.

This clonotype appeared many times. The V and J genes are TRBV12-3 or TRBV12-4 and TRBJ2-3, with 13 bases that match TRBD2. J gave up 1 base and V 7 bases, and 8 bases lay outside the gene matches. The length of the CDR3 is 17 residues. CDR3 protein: CASTPGLAGAGTDTQYF. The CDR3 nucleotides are TGTGCCAGCACCCCTGGACTAGCGGGAGCTGGCACAGATACGCAGTATTTT.

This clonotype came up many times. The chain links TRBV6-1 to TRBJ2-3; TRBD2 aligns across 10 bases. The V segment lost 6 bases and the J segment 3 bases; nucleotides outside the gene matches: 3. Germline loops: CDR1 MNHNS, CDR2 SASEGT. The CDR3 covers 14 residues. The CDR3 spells CASRAGLATDTQYF. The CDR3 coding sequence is TGTGCCAGCAGGGCGGGACTAGCGACAGATACGCAGTATTTT.

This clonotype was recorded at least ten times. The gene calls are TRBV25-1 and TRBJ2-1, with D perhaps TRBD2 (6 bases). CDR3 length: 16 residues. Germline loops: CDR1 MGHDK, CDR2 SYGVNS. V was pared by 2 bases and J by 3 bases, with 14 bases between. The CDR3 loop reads CASSESSGDSYNEQFF. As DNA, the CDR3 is TGTGCCAGCAGTGAAAGTTCGGGAGACAGCTACAATGAGCAGTTCTTC.

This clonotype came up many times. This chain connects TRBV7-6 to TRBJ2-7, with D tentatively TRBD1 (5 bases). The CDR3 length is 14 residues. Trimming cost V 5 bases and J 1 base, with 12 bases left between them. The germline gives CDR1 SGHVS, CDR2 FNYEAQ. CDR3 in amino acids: CASSGGAGSYEQYF. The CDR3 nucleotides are TGTGCCAGCAGCGGTGGGGCTGGGTCCTACGAGCAGTACTTC. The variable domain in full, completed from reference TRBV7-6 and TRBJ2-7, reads GAGVSQSPRYKVTKRGQDVALRCDPISGHVSLYWYRQALGQGPEFLTYFNYEAQQDKSGLPNDRFSAERPEGSISTLTIQRTEQRDSAMYRCASSGGAGSYEQYFGPGTRLTVT.

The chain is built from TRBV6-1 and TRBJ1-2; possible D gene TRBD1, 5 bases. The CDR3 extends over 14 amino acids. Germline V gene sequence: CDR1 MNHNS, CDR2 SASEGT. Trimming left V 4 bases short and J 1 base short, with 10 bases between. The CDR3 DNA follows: TGTGCCAGCAGTGGTACGGGACTTAACTATGGCTACACCTTC. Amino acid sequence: CASSGTGLNYGYTF.

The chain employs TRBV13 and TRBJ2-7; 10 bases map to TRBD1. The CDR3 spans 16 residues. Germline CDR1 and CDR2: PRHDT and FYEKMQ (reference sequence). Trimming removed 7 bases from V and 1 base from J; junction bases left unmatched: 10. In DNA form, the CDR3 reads TGTGCCAGCACCCCAGGGACAGGGGATCCATCCTACGAGCAGTACTTC. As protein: CASTPGTGDPSYEQYF. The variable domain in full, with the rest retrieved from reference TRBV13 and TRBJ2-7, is AAGVIQSPRHLIKEKRETATLKCYPIPRHDTVYWYQQGPGQDPQFLISFYEKMQSDKGSIPDRFSAQQFSDYHSELNMSSLELGDSALYFCASTPGTGDPSYEQYFGPGTRLTVT.